The 2 T cell receptor beta chains presented below share a single source sample, sequenced in a study of identical twins. TCRdb ran MiXCR on the 5' RACE reads and lists one entry per CDR3 protein. The table lists around 100,000 distinct CDR3 sequences, 5.9% of them singletons. Sequencing used memory T cells sorted from blood. The receptors here all came from a woman in her forties or fifties in good health.

This clonotype has a count of ten or more. The chain employs TRBV5-1 and TRBJ1-1; D is undetermined. The CDR3 consists of 14 residues. CDR1 and CDR2 from the germline V gene are SGHRS and YFSETQ. The V end lost 6 bases, the J end lost 1 base, and 13 bases lay between the germline ends. The DNA of the CDR3 is TGCGCCAGCACCCCCGGCGCGGGGAACACTGAAGCTTTCTTT. Translated, it gives CASTPGAGNTEAFF.

The V and J genes are TRBV13 and TRBJ2-7; possibly TRBD2 for D (6 bases). Germline V CDR1 and CDR2: PRHDT, FYEKMQ (reference sequence). Trimming removed 4 bases from V and 5 bases from J, with 18 bases in between. The length of the CDR3 is 15 residues. CDR3 amino acids: CASSSPTRGYNEQYF. The CDR3 nucleotides are TGTGCCAGCAGCTCCCCGACCCGGGGGTACAACGAGCAGTACTTC.